The clone carrying this T cell receptor beta chain was observed many times. Its specificity is not known. Library construction for TCR beta used iRepertoire HTBI primers and Arm-PCR of CDR3 regions. TCRdb recomputed calls from the multiplex PCR reads with MiXCR, one row per CDR3 protein. The table records roughly 500,000 distinct CDR3 sequences, roughly 21% of them present only once. The record originates from a study of regulatory T cells in long-lasting Graves disease. Study summary: Over 5 years of antithyroid drugs with positive TSH receptor antibodies was taken to mean persistent Graves' disease.

The germline V gene has CDR1 MDHEN and CDR2 SYDVKM. The CDR3 runs to 13 residues. V was pared by 3 bases and J by 6 bases, with 8 bases between. The study, taken as a whole, reports: Patients with persistent Graves' had lower TCR diversity than newly diagnosed patients. When disease was persistent, TRBV28, TRBJ1-2 and TRBJ2-5 were the favored segments.

The time point here: persistent/refractory GD, antithyroid drugs over 5 years with positive TRAb. Making the TCR library involved RNA that had been extracted from PBMCs. Enrollment of patients was through an endocrinology department in Xi'an, China. This material consisted of peripheral blood mononuclear cells (PBMCs), taken when the disease was refractory, from a patient treated with antithyroid drugs. The chain couples TRBV28 to TRBJ2-2; D is uncertain. The clonotype comes from a female donor with Graves disease. The CDR3 is CASSFGSAGELFF. In DNA form, the CDR3 reads TGTGCCAGCAGTTTCGGTTCCGCCGGGGAGCTGTTTTTT.